The 25 T cell receptor beta chains below were found in one sample sequenced in a study of blood T cell repertoires in COVID-19. Method: immunoSEQ multiplex PCR; TCRdb's copy keeps in-frame clones and lacks some. The sample contains approximately 220,000 clones, 83% of which appear only once. Material for sequencing was PBMCs or T cells enriched from blood (not recorded which). The receptors stem from a woman in her 50s who had been exposed to COVID-19.

J is TRBJ2-7 and V is TRBV12-3 or TRBV12-4; D may be TRBD1 (6 bases). V was shortened by 6 bases and J by 7 bases, with 16 bases between the two germline ends. The CDR3 runs to 13 residues. The CDR3 nucleotides are TGTGCCAGCAGGTACAGGGAATGGGGAGAGCAGTACTTC. The encoded protein is CASRYREWGEQYF.

The J gene is TRBJ2-7, the V gene TRBV20-1, with 10 bases aligning to TRBD2. The trim removed 8 bases at V and 4 bases at J, leaving 2 bases unmatched. Germline V lookup: CDR1 DFQATT, CDR2 SNEGSKA (reference sequence). The CDR3 totals 11 residues. The CDR3: CSLSGGYEQYF. Written as DNA, the CDR3 is TGCAGTCTTAGCGGGGGGTACGAGCAGTACTTC.

V gene TRBV2 combines with J gene TRBJ1-3; D possibly corresponds to TRBD1 (6 bases). There are 13 residues in the CDR3. CDR1 SNHLY and CDR2 FYNNEI come from the germline V gene. The V end was cut by 6 bases, the J end by 1 base, with 7 bases between. CDR3 amino acids: CASRTGSGNTIYF. The CDR3 DNA follows: TGTGCCAGCAGAACAGGGTCTGGAAACACCATATATTTT. Full variable domain (missing parts from reference TRBV2 and TRBJ1-3): EPEVTQTPSHQVTQMGQEVILRCVPISNHLYFYWYRQILGQKVEFLVSFYNNEISEKSEIFDDQFSVERPDGSNFTLKIRSTKLEDSAMYFCASRTGSGNTIYFGEGSWLTVV.

V and J are TRBV28 and TRBJ2-7, with a possible D match to TRBD2 (6 bases). Trimming took 8 bases from V and 3 from J, leaving 11 bases between them. The CDR3 has 12 residues. CDR1 MDHEN and CDR2 SYDVKM come from the germline V gene. CDR3 DNA sequence: TGTGCCAGCGAGGTTAGCGGCTACGAGCAGTACTTC. This encodes CASEVSGYEQYF.

The chain has TRBV10-3 and TRBJ2-7; D gene ambiguous. The CDR3 is 13 residues long. V lost 2 bases, J lost 3 bases, and 8 bases lay in between. The germline V gene encodes CDR1 ENHRY and CDR2 SYGVKD. This CDR3 reads CAISEAENYEQYF. The CDR3 DNA reads TGTGCCATCAGTGAGGCTGAGAACTACGAGCAGTACTTC.

The V and J genes are TRBV2 and TRBJ1-6, with TRBD1 identical over 8 bases. Germline V gives CDR1 SNHLY, CDR2 FYNNEI. The CDR3 has 13 amino acids. V gave up 8 bases and J gave up 8 bases; unmatched junction bases: 5. The CDR3 loop is CASLGTGHSPLHF. The CDR3, as DNA: TGTGCCAGCCTGGGGACAGGTCATTCACCCCTCCACTTT.

This chain joins TRBV5-4 and TRBJ1-2; 9 bases are shared with TRBD1. This CDR3 has 13 residues. V gave up 3 bases and J gave up 8 bases; unmatched junction bases: 5. CDR1 and CDR2 (germline): SGHNT, YYREEE (reference sequence). In DNA, the CDR3 is TGTGCCAGCAGCTGGACAGGGGAAGCGGGCTACACCTTC. It encodes CASSWTGEAGYTF.

The CDR3 sequence: CASSQGDRGRYEQYF. In DNA, the CDR3 is TGCGCCAGCAGCCAAGGGGACAGGGGGCGATACGAGCAGTACTTC. V usage is TRBV4-3 and J usage is TRBJ2-7, with 12 bases that match TRBD1. The length of the CDR3 is 15 residues. J gave up 4 bases and V 1 base, and 2 bases lay outside the gene matches. Germline lookup yields CDR1 LGHNA and CDR2 YSLEER.

The chain couples TRBV29-1 to TRBJ1-3; no firm D call. CDR3 length: 12 amino acids. Germline assignment: CDR1 SQVTM and CDR2 ANQGSEA. V lost 4 bases to trimming and J lost 4 bases, with 8 bases between them. The CDR3 reads CSVASVGNTIYF. For the CDR3, the DNA is TGCAGCGTTGCCTCCGTGGGAAACACCATATATTTT.

This sequence joins TRBV5-1 and TRBJ1-2; TRBD1 is a possible D gene (6 bases). This CDR3 region has 14 residues. The germline CDR1 and CDR2 sequences are SGHRS and YFSETQ. Deletions cut 2 bases from V and 6 bases from J, with 14 bases between. CDR3 loop: CASSFTGSGHGYTF. In DNA, the CDR3 is TGCGCCAGCAGCTTTACAGGGAGCGGACATGGCTACACCTTC.

The J gene is TRBJ1-3, the V gene TRBV5-4, with 7 bases lining up with TRBD1. V trimming: 2 bases; J trimming: 4 bases; junction bases outside the gene matches: 3. Per the germline V gene, CDR1 is SGHNT and CDR2 is YYREEE (reference sequence). This CDR3 contains 14 residues. CDR3 residues: CASSLDRDGNTIYF. CDR3 nucleotide sequence: TGTGCCAGCAGCTTAGACAGGGACGGAAACACCATATATTTT.

The chain joins TRBV5-4 to TRBJ1-1; possibly TRBD1 for D (6 bases). With 6 bases removed from V and 10 bases from J, the gap between germline ends came to 22 bases. Germline loops: CDR1 SGHNT, CDR2 YYREEE (reference sequence). There are 14 residues in the CDR3. The CDR3 nucleotides read TGTGCCAGCACCAGTGAAGGGGGGGTTGAAGGAGCTTTCTTT. Residues: CASTSEGGVEGAFF.

This chain links TRBV5-1 with TRBJ1-2; a possible D gene is TRBD1 (6 bases). Germline lookup yields CDR1 SGHRS and CDR2 YFSETQ. CDR3 length: 14 amino acids. V lost 2 bases and J lost 6, with 14 bases in between. The CDR3 reads CASSFTGSADGYTF. The CDR3 region has the DNA TGCGCCAGCAGCTTTACAGGGTCGGCGGATGGCTACACCTTC.

The V call is TRBV3-1 (or the pseudogene TRBV3-2), the J call TRBJ1-1; tentatively, D is TRBD1 (5 bases). Trimming removed 1 base from V and 6 bases from J, with 15 bases in between. Germline V gene data show CDR1 as LGHDT and CDR2 as YNNKEL (reference sequence). The CDR3 totals 15 residues. CDR3 protein: CASSQAGGVVAEAFF. The CDR3 DNA is TGTGCCAGCAGCCAAGCCGGAGGGGTCGTCGCTGAAGCTTTCTTT.

This chain joins TRBV11-2 and TRBJ1-5; 7 positions match TRBD1. Germline V gives CDR1 SGHAT, CDR2 FQNNGV. V lost 1 base and J lost 4; bases outside the gene matches: 4. The CDR3 is made up of 15 amino acids. The DNA for the CDR3 is TGTGCCAGCAGCTTAGGGGCAGGGGGGAATCAGCCCCAGCATTTT. It yields the protein CASSLGAGGNQPQHF.

V usage is TRBV2 and J usage is TRBJ2-5; a weak D match, TRBD1 (6 bases). Germline V gene sequence: CDR1 SNHLY, CDR2 FYNNEI. Trimming pared 6 bases from V and 3 bases from J, leaving 11 bases between. The CDR3 extends over 13 amino acids. CDR3: CASRRQAKETQYF. CDR3 DNA: TGTGCCAGCAGAAGACAGGCAAAAGAGACCCAGTACTTC.

The rearrangement uses TRBV7-9 and TRBJ1-2; no reliable D call. CDR3 length: 14 residues. V lost 0 bases and J 6 bases, leaving 11 bases between the germline ends. Per germline, CDR1 SEHNR and CDR2 FQNEAQ (reference sequence). The CDR3 loop is CASSLARASDGYTF. The CDR3 DNA follows: TGTGCCAGCAGCTTAGCGAGGGCGAGCGATGGCTACACCTTC.

This clone was counted once. The chain employs TRBV29-1 and TRBJ1-2; TRBD1 aligns across 7 bases. V was clipped by 7 bases and J by 4 bases; unmatched bases: 6. The CDR3 sequence is 12 residues long. Germline V gene sequence: CDR1 SQVTM, CDR2 ANQGSEA. The CDR3 spells CSALTGSYGYTF. CDR3 sequence (DNA): TGCAGCGCCCTGACAGGGAGCTATGGCTACACCTTC.

The chain employs TRBV10-3 and TRBJ1-3; TRBD1 might be the D (5 bases). Looked up from germline, CDR1 is ENHRY and CDR2 is SYGVKD. The CDR3 totals 14 residues. Trimming removed 2 bases at V and 4 bases at J, with 9 bases between. This chain's CDR3 is CAISEETAGNTIYF. CDR3 coding DNA: TGTGCCATCAGTGAGGAGACAGCCGGAAACACCATATATTTT.

The chain has TRBV18 and TRBJ2-1; 8 bases are a match to TRBD2. After removal of 0 bases from V and 4 bases from J, the junction contained 23 bases not matched to a gene. CDR3 length: 22 residues. In germline, CDR1 is KGHSH, CDR2 LQKENI. For the CDR3, the DNA is TGTGCCAGCTCACCACCCTATAGAGTTGGTGTTAGCGGGGCGAGGGGATACAATGAGCAGTTCTTC. This gives the protein CASSPPYRVGVSGARGYNEQFF.

The CDR3 nucleotides are TGTGCCAGCAGTCCGGTACTCTCCCACACTGAAGCTTTCTTT. This codes for CASSPVLSHTEAFF. The chain employs TRBV27 and TRBJ1-1, with D hard to call. The CDR3 runs to 14 residues. Germline V lookup: CDR1 MNHEY, CDR2 SMNVEV (reference sequence). The germline V and J ends were trimmed by 5 bases and 3 bases, with 13 bases remaining between them.

V usage is TRBV5-1 and J usage is TRBJ1-2; D not resolved. Per germline, CDR1 SGHRS and CDR2 YFSETQ. Trimming took off 4 bases at V and 7 bases at J, with 14 bases between the two ends. The CDR3 contains 13 residues. In DNA form, the CDR3 reads TGCGCCAGCAGCATTCGTAGGGAGGGTGGCTACACCTTC. Translated, it gives CASSIRREGGYTF.

This chain's CDR3 is CAWSHGTGFLGTDTQYF. In DNA form, the CDR3 reads TGTGCCTGGTCCCACGGGACAGGGTTTCTCGGAACAGATACGCAGTATTTT. This rearrangement joins TRBV30 to TRBJ2-3; 9 nucleotides align to TRBD1. Germline CDR1 is GTSNPN and CDR2 is SVGIG (reference sequence). With 5 bases clipped from V and 3 bases from J, the junction kept 15 bases outside the gene matches. CDR3 length: 17 amino acids. The entire variable domain, with the rest obtained from reference TRBV30 and TRBJ2-3, is as follows: SQTIHQWPATLVQPVGSPLSLECTVEGTSNPNLYWYRQAAGRGLQLLFYSVGIGQISSEVPQNLSASRPQDRQFILSSKKLLLSDSGFYLCAWSHGTGFLGTDTQYFGPGTRLTVL.

This clone appeared a few times. The chain is built from TRBV30 and TRBJ2-7, with D maybe TRBD1 (5 bases). V lost 1 base and J lost 7, with 11 bases in between. Germline CDR1 and CDR2: GTSNPN and SVGIG (reference sequence). The CDR3 loop spans 12 amino acids. The CDR3, as DNA: TGTGCCTGGAGTGGATATAAGGGGGAGCAGTACTTC. It translates to CAWSGYKGEQYF.

In its sample, this clone was seen once. The V call is TRBV7-9, the J call TRBJ2-1; a possible D gene is TRBD1 (6 bases). The V end lost 3 bases, the J end lost 3 bases, and 15 bases lay between the germline ends. Per germline, CDR1 SEHNR and CDR2 FQNEAQ (reference sequence). The CDR3 runs 16 residues. CDR3 sequence: CASSFRQAVIYNEQFF. In DNA, the CDR3 is TGTGCCAGCAGCTTCCGACAGGCCGTAATCTACAATGAGCAGTTCTTC.